This T cell receptor beta chain was found in a study of vaccination and CD4 T cells after COVID-19. The germline V gene encodes CDR1 SGHTA and CDR2 FQGNSA. V gave up 6 bases and J gave up 6 bases, with 9 bases separating them. The CDR3 sequence is 12 residues long. Findings and caveats of the study: SARS-CoV-2-reactive clonotypes showed a nonsignificant median rise from 21 to 38.

Treatment in this sample: approximately 10-day PBMC culture with coronavirus spike peptide pools or control peptides (ViraFEST assay). Comments on this clonotype: The antigen is unknown.

Sequenced with the Oncomine TCR Beta short-read assay was DNA taken from cultured CD4+ T cells. MiXCR was run by TCRdb on the PCR reads, yielding one entry per CDR3 protein. The data contain roughly 9,400 distinct CDR3 sequences, approximately 57% of them seen just once; the ten biggest clones take up approximately 24%. The clonotype was recovered from a human donor who had recovered from COVID-19. Sequencing was performed on CD4+ T cells from blood, cultured in vitro. The chain recombines TRBV7-2 with TRBJ2-1; D uncertain. CDR3 residues: CASSNPSNEQFF. The CDR3, as DNA: TGTGCCAGCAGTAACCCCTCCAATGAGCAGTTCTTC.